This is a list of T cell receptor beta chains from one sample in a study of shared clonotypes between healthy human individuals. Measured with immunoSEQ multiplex PCR; TCRdb has only the in-frame clones, and not every one. The sample includes 2 million to 3 million clones, approximately 93% of them seen just once. The sample comprised naive CD4+ T cells from PBMCs. The origin of the receptors is a man younger than 35 in good health. Some clones in this sample may be carry-over from other donors' samples. Both conserved end residues are part of each CDR3. The D gene is left open where the match is weak. Size is stated for part of the rows, as once, few or many counts, or as a class when the clone is expanded.

>TRBJ2-5|TRBV5-1|-|-
TGCGCCAGCAGCGCGGGCTTTCGTGAGACCCAGTACTTC
CASSAGFRETQYF
>TRBJ2-2|TRBV4-2|TRBD2|-
TGTGCCAGCAGCCAAGACCCTAGCGGGAGGGGGTCCGGGGAGCTGTTTTTT
CASSQDPSGRGSGELFF
>TRBJ2-3|TRBV28|-|-
TGTGCCAGCGCCGCCACCAGAGCAGATACGCAGTATTTT
CASAATRADTQYF
>TRBJ2-1|TRBV28|-|-
TGTGCCAGCCTTACCCCAGGCTACTATGAGCAGTTCTTC
CASLTPGYYEQFF
>TRBJ2-7|TRBV19|-|-
TGTGCCAGTACAGGTGGGGGCCGCTACGAGCAGTACTTC
CASTGGGRYEQYF
>TRBJ1-5|TRBV28|-|-
TGTGCCAGCAGTCCAAGGACGTTTGAGAGCTGGCAGCCCCAGCATTTT
CASSPRTFESWQPQHF
>TRBJ2-7|TRBV4-3|TRBD1|-
TGCGCCAGCAGCCAAGAATGGGGACAGGCCTCCTACGAGCAGTACTTC
CASSQEWGQASYEQYF
>TRBJ1-5|TRBV6-1|-|-
TGTGCCAGCGTTAGGACCGCCTTAGGGCAGCCCCAGCATTTT
CASVRTALGQPQHF
>TRBJ2-2|TRBV28|-|-
TGTGCCAGCAGTTTACTGCAGGGGAGCGGGGAGCTGTTTTTT
CASSLLQGSGELFF
>TRBJ1-5|TRBV4-1|-|few
TGCGCCAGCAGCCGCACACTTATGGATAGCAATCAGCCCCAGCATTTT
CASSRTLMDSNQPQHF
>TRBJ2-1|TRBV9|-|-
TGTGCCAGCAGGTATCTGGCGGGCAATGAGCAGTTCTTC
CASRYLAGNEQFF
>TRBJ2-3|TRBV5-5|TRBD2|-
TGTGCCAGCAGCTTAGAATTAGCGGGAGAGGGCACAGATACGCAGTATTTT
CASSLELAGEGTDTQYF
>TRBJ1-1|TRBV29-1|-|once
TGCAGCGTTGGGAGGGCCGGGGGCACTGAAGCTTTCTTT
CSVGRAGGTEAFF
>TRBJ2-3|TRBV4-2|-|-
TGTGCCAGCAGCCAACAGGGATCAGATACGCAGTATTTT
CASSQQGSDTQYF
>TRBJ2-1|TRBV7-2|-|few
TGTGCCAGCAGCTTACCCCAGCAGGATGAGCAGTTCTTC
CASSLPQQDEQFF